This is a list of T cell receptor beta chains from one sample in a study of blood T cell repertoires in COVID-19. Some clones are missing from TCRdb's copy, which holds only in-frame ones; the method was immunoSEQ multiplex PCR. Of roughly 250,000 clones in the sample, under 95% were seen once. The sample comprised PBMCs or T cells enriched from blood (not recorded which). These TCRs come from a woman aged 40 to 49 with acute COVID-19. Both conserved end residues are part of each CDR3. D genes are given only for firm matches.

>TRBJ2-7|.|TRBV7-9|12
CASSLTSYEQYF
TGTGCCAGCAGCCTCACAAGCTACGAGCAGTACTTC
>TRBJ1-3|TRBD1|TRBV9|16
CASSGRDRDSGNTIYF
TGTGCCAGCAGCGGCCGGGACAGAGACTCTGGAAACACCATATATTTT
>TRBJ2-2|TRBD1|TRBV28|16
CASSPSGTVNTGELFF
TGTGCCAGCAGTCCTTCCGGGACAGTGAACACCGGGGAGCTGTTTTTT
>TRBJ2-1|TRBD2|TRBV2|17
CATPSGSAAEGYNEQFF
TGTGCCACGCCGAGCGGGAGCGCCGCCGAAGGATACAATGAGCAGTTCTTC
>TRBJ1-1|TRBD1|TRBV19|17
CASSISRDRGLNTEAFF
TGTGCCAGTAGTATTTCCCGGGACAGGGGCCTTAACACTGAAGCTTTCTTT
>TRBJ1-1|TRBD1|TRBV25-1|15
CASSELGQGVTEAFF
TGTGCCAGCAGTGAGCTAGGGCAGGGGGTCACTGAAGCTTTCTTT
>TRBJ1-1|.|TRBV5-6|14
CASSFPLLNTEAFF
TGTGCCAGCAGCTTTCCACTCTTGAACACTGAAGCTTTCTTT
>TRBJ2-7|.|TRBV5-1|14
CASSLVTRSEEQYF
TGCGCCAGCAGCTTGGTGACTAGATCTGAAGAGCAGTACTTC
>TRBJ1-1|.|TRBV18|14
CASSPTWVDSEAFF
TGTGCCAGCTCACCAACTTGGGTTGACAGTGAAGCTTTCTTT
>TRBJ2-3|TRBD2|TRBV24-1|18
CATSVPGLAGTSTDTQYF
TGTGCCACCAGTGTACCGGGACTAGCGGGGACCAGCACAGATACGCAGTATTTT
>TRBJ1-2|TRBD1|TRBV28|15
CASSVPGQGHYGYTF
TGTGCCAGCAGTGTCCCGGGACAGGGCCACTATGGCTACACCTTC
>TRBJ2-1|.|TRBV11-2|15
CASSLGTKPGDEQFF
TGTGCCAGCAGCTTAGGAACGAAACCGGGGGATGAGCAGTTCTTC